A selection of T cell receptor beta chains follows, all from one sample in a study of cytomegalovirus exposure and HLA in healthy donors. Produced via immunoSEQ multiplex PCR; TCRdb's table is partial and in-frame only. The repertoire holds about 140,000 clones, with 70% to 85% as singletons. Sequencing input: PBMCs. The receptors stem from a woman aged 50 to 60 in good health and CMV-seropositive. CDR3s include the opening cysteine and the closing phenylalanine or tryptophan. Fields, in order: CDR3 protein, CDR3 DNA, J gene, clone size, V gene, D gene. D genes are given only for firm matches. The size of a clone is reported for some rows only, either as once, few or many, or as a class for expanded clones.

cdr3_aa: CASSEIGLAGTDTQYF
cdr3_nt: TGTGCCAGCAGTGAAATAGGACTAGCGGGGACGGATACGCAGTATTTT
j_call: TRBJ2-3
clone_size: few
v_call: TRBV2
d_call: TRBD2

cdr3_aa: CASSLSTRGGQPQHF
cdr3_nt: TGTGCCAGCAGTTTATCGACCAGGGGCGGTCAGCCCCAGCATTTT
j_call: TRBJ1-5
clone_size: NA
v_call: TRBV27
d_call: NA

cdr3_aa: CASSKPGQANYGYTF
cdr3_nt: TGTGCCAGCAGCAAACCTGGACAGGCGAACTATGGCTACACCTTC
j_call: TRBJ1-2
clone_size: NA
v_call: TRBV6-5
d_call: TRBD1

cdr3_aa: CSVEEGAETQYF
cdr3_nt: TGCAGCGTTGAAGAGGGGGCAGAGACCCAGTACTTC
j_call: TRBJ2-5
clone_size: few
v_call: TRBV29-1
d_call: NA

cdr3_aa: CASSLSGGGDEQYF
cdr3_nt: TGTGCCAGCAGCCTTAGCGGGGGTGGCGACGAGCAGTACTTC
j_call: TRBJ2-7
clone_size: NA
v_call: TRBV7-6
d_call: TRBD2

cdr3_aa: CARRPGGHPPNTGELFF
cdr3_nt: TGCGCCAGGCGCCCCGGGGGGCACCCACCGAACACCGGGGAGCTGTTTTTT
j_call: TRBJ2-2
clone_size: NA
v_call: TRBV4-3
d_call: NA

cdr3_aa: CASSSDRGGNQPQHF
cdr3_nt: TGTGCCAGCAGCTCTGACAGGGGAGGGAATCAGCCCCAGCATTTT
j_call: TRBJ1-5
clone_size: NA
v_call: TRBV7-8
d_call: TRBD1

cdr3_aa: CASSVEDYWVAEQYF
cdr3_nt: TGTGCCAGCAGCGTCGAGGACTATTGGGTGGCCGAGCAGTACTTC
j_call: TRBJ2-7
clone_size: NA
v_call: TRBV9
d_call: NA

cdr3_aa: CATSRWPGLGTDTQYF
cdr3_nt: TGTGCCACCAGCAGATGGCCGGGACTAGGCACAGATACGCAGTATTTT
j_call: TRBJ2-3
clone_size: NA
v_call: TRBV15
d_call: TRBD2

cdr3_aa: CASSPRGGQGSPLHF
cdr3_nt: TGTGCCAGCAGCCCCCGCGGGGGGCAGGGTTCACCCCTCCACTTT
j_call: TRBJ1-6
clone_size: NA
v_call: TRBV5-4
d_call: NA

cdr3_aa: CASSFLSQLDEQYF
cdr3_nt: TGTGCCAGCAGCTTTTTGAGCCAACTGGACGAGCAGTACTTC
j_call: TRBJ2-7
clone_size: NA
v_call: TRBV7-9
d_call: NA

cdr3_aa: CASSVGMTGSWTDTQYF
cdr3_nt: TGTGCCAGCAGCGTAGGGATGACAGGGTCTTGGACAGATACGCAGTATTTT
j_call: TRBJ2-3
clone_size: NA
v_call: TRBV9
d_call: TRBD1

cdr3_aa: CASSEFGGNTEAFF
cdr3_nt: TGTGCCAGCAGTGAATTCGGGGGAAACACTGAAGCTTTCTTT
j_call: TRBJ1-1
clone_size: NA
v_call: TRBV6-1
d_call: NA

cdr3_aa: CASSFGDLNSPLHF
cdr3_nt: TGCGCCAGCAGCTTCGGGGACTTAAATTCACCCCTCCACTTT
j_call: TRBJ1-6
clone_size: NA
v_call: TRBV5-1
d_call: NA

cdr3_aa: CASSLGIGDRGPEQFF
cdr3_nt: TGTGCCAGCAGCTTAGGGATAGGGGACAGGGGGCCTGAGCAGTTCTTC
j_call: TRBJ2-1
clone_size: NA
v_call: TRBV7-9
d_call: TRBD1

cdr3_aa: CAVETDGAKNIQYF
cdr3_nt: TGTGCCGTGGAGACAGACGGGGCCAAAAACATTCAGTACTTC
j_call: TRBJ2-4
clone_size: few
v_call: TRBV30
d_call: NA

cdr3_aa: CASSLDWKTEQYF
cdr3_nt: TGCGCCAGCAGCTTGGATTGGAAGACAGAGCAGTACTTC
j_call: TRBJ2-5
clone_size: NA
v_call: TRBV5-1
d_call: NA

cdr3_aa: CASSFGTGREQYF
cdr3_nt: TGTGCCAGCAGCTTCGGGACAGGGCGCGAGCAGTACTTC
j_call: TRBJ2-7
clone_size: NA
v_call: TRBV9
d_call: TRBD1

cdr3_aa: CASTLYLGGTEAFF
cdr3_nt: TGTGCCAGCACTCTGTATTTGGGGGGCACTGAAGCTTTCTTT
j_call: TRBJ1-1
clone_size: NA
v_call: TRBV7-9
d_call: NA

cdr3_aa: CASSLRRERAYEQYF
cdr3_nt: TGTGCCAGCAGCTTACGGCGGGAGAGGGCCTACGAGCAGTACTTC
j_call: TRBJ2-7
clone_size: NA
v_call: TRBV7-3
d_call: TRBD2

cdr3_aa: CASSDPLDRPTPMNTEAFF
cdr3_nt: TGTGCCAGCAGTGACCCCCTCGACAGACCCACGCCTATGAACACTGAAGCTTTCTTT
j_call: TRBJ1-1
clone_size: NA
v_call: TRBV6-1
d_call: NA

cdr3_aa: CASSEAGGRNYGYTF
cdr3_nt: TGTGCCAGCAGTGAAGCCGGGGGGCGTAACTATGGCTACACCTTC
j_call: TRBJ1-2
clone_size: NA
v_call: TRBV6-1
d_call: NA

cdr3_aa: CASSLDFGTGGIGYTF
cdr3_nt: TGCGCCAGCAGCTTGGACTTCGGGACAGGGGGAATTGGCTACACCTTC
j_call: TRBJ1-2
clone_size: few
v_call: TRBV5-1
d_call: TRBD1

cdr3_aa: CASSPRSGGRDEQFF
cdr3_nt: TGTGCCAGCTCACCACGAAGCGGGGGGCGAGATGAGCAGTTCTTC
j_call: TRBJ2-1
clone_size: NA
v_call: TRBV18
d_call: TRBD2

cdr3_aa: CASSQRASGGYEQYF
cdr3_nt: TGCGCCAGCAGCCAGAGGGCTAGCGGGGGTTACGAGCAGTACTTC
j_call: TRBJ2-7
clone_size: NA
v_call: TRBV4-3
d_call: TRBD2

cdr3_aa: CAWSVGTGLQPQHF
cdr3_nt: TGTGCCTGGAGTGTTGGGACAGGGCTTCAGCCCCAGCATTTT
j_call: TRBJ1-5
clone_size: once
v_call: TRBV30
d_call: TRBD1

cdr3_aa: CASSEYRRDTDTQYF
cdr3_nt: TGTGCCAGCAGTGAATATCGGAGGGACACAGATACGCAGTATTTT
j_call: TRBJ2-3
clone_size: NA
v_call: TRBV25-1
d_call: NA

cdr3_aa: CSAGQGDTGELFF
cdr3_nt: TGCAGCGCGGGACAGGGTGACACCGGGGAGCTGTTTTTT
j_call: TRBJ2-2
clone_size: NA
v_call: TRBV29-1
d_call: TRBD1

cdr3_aa: CASSQAGQIWGYTF
cdr3_nt: TGCGCCAGCAGCCAAGCTGGGCAGATCTGGGGCTACACCTTC
j_call: TRBJ1-2
clone_size: few
v_call: TRBV4-3
d_call: NA